The rows below give T cell receptor beta chains drawn from one sample of a study of shared clonotypes between healthy human individuals. Profiling relied on immunoSEQ multiplex PCR, and the TCRdb table lists in-frame clones only, not all of them. The table lists millions of clones, around nine tenths of them singletons. Sequencing used naive CD4+ T cells sorted from blood. Receptors were obtained from a young man in good health. Each CDR3 is given with its conserved first and last residue. Each record gives: V gene, CDR3 protein.

TRBV6-5	CASSYTRTAGANVLTF
TRBV2	CASSEIVQGVGYTF
TRBV9	CASSVEGGGGEQFF
TRBV6-6	CASFRTGNTEAFF
TRBV5-1	CASSLEGTGELFF
TRBV5-1	CASSPDWGEAFF
TRBV4-1	CASSQLFLGNTEAFF
TRBV6-5	CASSTDRDHGYTF
TRBV7-9	CASSLFPSGTGELFF
TRBV18	CASSPGTGGTEAFF
TRBV30	CAWSVFPRGGPNYGYTF
TRBV6-6	CASSQSLANQPQHF
TRBV6-6	CASSYSDLAEMETQYF
TRBV2	CASSDDRGQPQHF
TRBV12-2	CASRLAETGTNFNYGYTF
TRBV6-5	CASSYRGNEKLFF
TRBV6-5	CASSHGQETQYF
TRBV5-4	CASSWAGEKLFF